The following is a T cell receptor (beta chain) sequence with its context. This specimen comes from a study of blood T cell repertoires in COVID-19. Across the study: Acute and convalescent COVID-19 specimens originated in the United States, Italy and Spain. Sources were T cells, B-cell-depleted T cells, or PBMCs; the material itself was cDNA or gDNA.

As processed by the authors: Nucleated cell counts were estimated from reference gene primer amplification. Libraries were prepared by immunoSEQ multiplex PCR; TCRdb keeps only in-frame clonotypes and omits some of them. V, J and clone size are taken as reported in that table, and D and trimming were inferred from the DNA itself. The table records under 350,000 clones, roughly 90% of them present only once. The receptor comes from a woman aged 25 to 39 with COVID-19, enrolled during active disease. The sample comprised peripheral blood.

In DNA, the CDR3 is TGTGCCAGCAGCCTTCAGGGGGGCGCAGCGGATGGCTACACCTTC. The encoded protein is CASSLQGGAADGYTF. The gene calls are TRBV4-2 and TRBJ1-2, with TRBD1 identical over 7 bases. From germline, CDR1 is LGHNA and CDR2 YNFKEQ. V lost 4 bases to trimming and J lost 6 bases; unmatched junction nucleotides: 11. CDR3 size: 15 residues.